The 15 T cell receptor beta chains listed next were all sequenced from one sample in a study of blood T cell repertoires in COVID-19. TCRdb's table, derived via immunoSEQ multiplex PCR, lists solely in-frame clones and lacks some. The data show some 300,000 clones, with 90% seen just once and 3.9% held by the top ten. Sequenced: PBMCs or T cells enriched from blood (not recorded which). The origin of the receptors is a woman under 40 who had been exposed to COVID-19.

The V gene is TRBV19, the J gene TRBJ1-5, with D hard to call. With 4 bases removed from V and 2 bases from J, the gap between germline ends came to 9 bases. Germline values: CDR1 LNHDA, CDR2 SQIVND (reference sequence). The CDR3 consists of 14 residues. The CDR3 is CASSTTVRNQPQHF. Written as DNA, the CDR3 is TGTGCCAGTAGTACCACAGTGCGCAATCAGCCCCAGCATTTT. The whole variable domain, remainder taken from reference TRBV19 and TRBJ1-5, is DGGITQSPKYLFRKEGQNVTLSCEQNLNHDAMYWYRQDPGQGLRLIYYSQIVNDFQKGDIAEGYSVSREKKESFPLTVTSAQKNPTAFYLCASSTTVRNQPQHFGDGTRLSIL.

The table lists this clone with a count of one. The same CDR3 can be traced to other DNA sequences in this sample. The rearrangement joins TRBV2 to TRBJ1-5, with TRBD1 as a possible D gene (6 bases). Germline lookup yields CDR1 SNHLY and CDR2 FYNNEI. The CDR3 is 13 residues long. V lost 4 bases and J lost 2, with 6 bases in between. CDR3 nucleotides: TGTGCCAGCAGTGGACAGGGCAATCAGCCCCAGCATTTT. Amino acids: CASSGQGNQPQHF.

V is TRBV4-1 and J is TRBJ2-5, with TRBD1 identical over 9 bases. The CDR3 has 15 residues. Trimming cost V 5 bases and J 5 bases; bases outside gene matches: 9. Germline V gene lookup returns CDR1 MGHRA and CDR2 YSYEKL. The CDR3 spells CASSVTGTGRETQYF. DNA of the CDR3: TGCGCCAGCAGCGTTACCGGGACAGGGAGGGAGACCCAGTACTTC.

This chain joins TRBV6-4 and TRBJ2-1; no firm D call. The germline CDR1 and CDR2 sequences are MRHNA and SNTAGT. This CDR3 comprises 13 residues. Trimming took 0 bases from V and 7 from J, leaving 7 bases between them. The CDR3 loop reads CASSDSWSNEQFF. The CDR3 DNA is TGTGCCAGCAGTGACTCGTGGAGTAATGAGCAGTTCTTC.

This clone came up once. The V gene is TRBV9, the J gene TRBJ1-2; D possibly corresponds to TRBD1 (6 bases). The CDR3 is 13 amino acids. Germline V gene data show CDR1 as SGDLS and CDR2 as YYNGEE. With 4 bases removed from V and 5 bases from J, the gap between germline ends came to 12 bases. CDR3 amino acids: CASSSTGKYGYTF. The CDR3 DNA is TGTGCCAGCAGCTCCACAGGGAAGTATGGCTACACCTTC.

This chain uses TRBV5-4 with TRBJ1-5, with D perhaps TRBD1 (6 bases). Germline V gene sequence: CDR1 SGHNT, CDR2 YYREEE (reference sequence). This CDR3 is built from 16 residues. V was shortened by 0 bases and J by 6 bases, with 16 bases between the two germline ends. The CDR3 DNA is TGTGCCAGCAGCTTGGGGCCAGGGGCCGGTCCTCAGCCCCAGCATTTT. Translation gives CASSLGPGAGPQPQHF.

The chain is built from TRBV4-1 and TRBJ1-2; 9 nucleotides align to TRBD1. The CDR3 loop spans 15 amino acids. V trimming: 5 bases; J trimming: 5 bases; junction bases outside the gene matches: 9. Per the germline V gene, CDR1 is MGHRA and CDR2 is YSYEKL. The chain's CDR3 is CASSGPGTGSYGYTF. CDR3 in DNA: TGCGCCAGCAGCGGACCCGGGACAGGGAGTTATGGCTACACCTTC.

The V and J genes are TRBV3-1 (or the pseudogene TRBV3-2) and TRBJ1-4; the D is unclear. Per the germline V gene, CDR1 is LGHDT and CDR2 is YNNKEL (reference sequence). The ends were cut back, 0 bases at V and 7 bases at J, with 9 bases in the middle. The CDR3 runs 14 residues. The CDR3 DNA sequence: TGTGCCAGCAGCCAAGATATTACGGGTGAAAAACTGTTTTTT. This encodes CASSQDITGEKLFF.

This chain links TRBV12-3 or TRBV12-4 with TRBJ2-3; D is unresolved. V shed 5 bases and J shed 2 bases, with 8 bases lying between them. This CDR3 comprises 13 residues. The CDR3 bases are TGTGCCAGCAGTCGTTTCCCCACAGATACGCAGTATTTT. This encodes CASSRFPTDTQYF.

The CDR3 DNA follows: TGCAGCGTTGAAGTAAGAGATTATGGCTACACCTTC. Protein sequence: CSVEVRDYGYTF. The chain joins TRBV29-1 to TRBJ1-2, with unresolved D. The CDR3 is made up of 12 amino acids. Germline lookup yields CDR1 SQVTM and CDR2 ANQGSEA. Deletions cut 1 base from V and 5 bases from J, with 8 bases between.

The chain carries TRBV19 and TRBJ1-2, with D possibly matching TRBD1 (5 bases). Trimming shortened V by 5 bases and J by 0 bases, and 16 bases separated the two germline ends. The CDR3 totals 16 residues. Germline V gene sequence: CDR1 LNHDA, CDR2 SQIVND (reference sequence). The CDR3 protein is CASSVSSGGANYGYTF. Written as DNA, the CDR3 is TGTGCCAGTAGTGTTTCCTCTGGGGGGGCTAACTATGGCTACACCTTC.

The chain links TRBV19 to TRBJ1-6, with D perhaps TRBD1 (6 bases). Trimming removed 6 bases at V and 0 bases at J, with 12 bases between. Germline V gene sequence: CDR1 LNHDA, CDR2 SQIVND (reference sequence). The CDR3 spans 16 residues. DNA of the CDR3: TGTGCCAGTAGCGTAACAGGGAGCTCCTATAATTCACCCCTCCACTTT. This codes for CASSVTGSSYNSPLHF.

The chain recombines TRBV7-2 with TRBJ1-4; D may be TRBD1 (6 bases). CDR3 length equals 14 residues. The V gene lost 2 bases and the J gene lost 3 bases, with 7 bases spanning the gap. The V gene's germline CDR1 is SGHTA and CDR2 FQGNSA. CDR3 coding DNA: TGTGCCAGCAGCTTAAACAGGGCTAATGAAAAACTGTTTTTT. Protein sequence: CASSLNRANEKLFF.

The rearrangement joins TRBV5-1 to TRBJ2-5; 8 positions agree with TRBD2. V shed 6 bases and J 3 bases; nucleotides not matched to a gene: 13. The CDR3 length is 16 residues. The V gene's germline CDR1 is SGHRS and CDR2 YFSETQ. CDR3 DNA: TGCGCCAGCACCCGGGGGGGTCTAGCGGATGAAGAGACCCAGTACTTC. Translating gives CASTRGGLADEETQYF.

V and J are TRBV5-6 and TRBJ1-1; D not resolved. The germline V and J ends were trimmed by 4 bases and 4 bases, with 20 bases remaining between them. Per germline, CDR1 SGHDT and CDR2 YYEEEE. The CDR3 covers 16 residues. CDR3 loop: CASSITLRAAGTEAFF. DNA for the CDR3: TGTGCCAGCAGCATCACCCTGAGGGCGGCCGGCACTGAAGCTTTCTTT.